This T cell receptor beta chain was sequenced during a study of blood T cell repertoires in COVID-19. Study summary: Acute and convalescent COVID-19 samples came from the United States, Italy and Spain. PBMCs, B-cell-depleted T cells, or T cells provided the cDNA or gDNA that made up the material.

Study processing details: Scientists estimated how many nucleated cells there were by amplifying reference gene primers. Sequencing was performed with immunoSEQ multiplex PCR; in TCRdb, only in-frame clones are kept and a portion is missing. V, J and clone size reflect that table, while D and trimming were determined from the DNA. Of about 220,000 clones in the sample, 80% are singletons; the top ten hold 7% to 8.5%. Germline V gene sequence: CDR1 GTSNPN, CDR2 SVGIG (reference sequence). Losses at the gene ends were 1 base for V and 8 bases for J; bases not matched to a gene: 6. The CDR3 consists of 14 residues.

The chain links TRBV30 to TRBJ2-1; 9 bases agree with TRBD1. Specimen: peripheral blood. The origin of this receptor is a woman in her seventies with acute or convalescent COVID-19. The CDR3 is CAWSGGQGYDEQFF. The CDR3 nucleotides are TGTGCCTGGAGTGGGGGACAGGGTTACGATGAGCAGTTCTTC.